This T cell receptor beta chain was found in a study of early T cells in non-severe SARS-CoV-2 infection. About the study: Sequencing of bulk RNA from unsorted whole blood was done, without chain pairing. Study observations and caveats: Clonotype matching in VDJdb favored anti-spike CD8 responses and did not capture private and CD4 specificities.

The CDR3 contains 15 residues. Trimming took off 8 bases at V and 1 base at J, with 15 bases between the two ends. CDR1 and CDR2 (germline): SNHLY, FYNNEI. With regard to this clonotype: The antigen is not known.

Unique molecular identifiers were attached to individual cDNA molecules. In TCRdb, the 5' RACE reads were re-called with MiXCR into one record per CDR3 protein. This table holds roughly 83,000 distinct CDR3 sequences, 10% found once. The source is an adult who was a healthcare worker with PCR-confirmed SARS-CoV-2 infection or an uninfected control (not recorded which). Sequencing was performed on whole blood, taken at baseline. The chain joins TRBV2 to TRBJ1-5; possible D gene TRBD1, 6 bases. The CDR3 DNA is TGTGCCAGCCAGGACAGCCCAGGAAGCAATCAGCCCCAGCATTTT. It specifies CASQDSPGSNQPQHF.